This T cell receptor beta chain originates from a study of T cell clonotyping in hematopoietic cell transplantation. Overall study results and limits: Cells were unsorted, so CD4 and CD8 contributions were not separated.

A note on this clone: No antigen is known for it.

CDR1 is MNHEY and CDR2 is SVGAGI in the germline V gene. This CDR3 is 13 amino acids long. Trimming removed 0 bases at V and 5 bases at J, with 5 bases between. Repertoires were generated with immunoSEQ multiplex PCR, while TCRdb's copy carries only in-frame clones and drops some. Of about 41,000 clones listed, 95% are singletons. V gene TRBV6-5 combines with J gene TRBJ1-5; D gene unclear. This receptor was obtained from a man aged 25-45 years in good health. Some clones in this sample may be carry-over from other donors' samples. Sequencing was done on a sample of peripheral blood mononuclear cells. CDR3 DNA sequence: TGTGCCAGCAGTTACTCGGTCGATCAGCCCCAGCATTTT. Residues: CASSYSVDQPQHF.